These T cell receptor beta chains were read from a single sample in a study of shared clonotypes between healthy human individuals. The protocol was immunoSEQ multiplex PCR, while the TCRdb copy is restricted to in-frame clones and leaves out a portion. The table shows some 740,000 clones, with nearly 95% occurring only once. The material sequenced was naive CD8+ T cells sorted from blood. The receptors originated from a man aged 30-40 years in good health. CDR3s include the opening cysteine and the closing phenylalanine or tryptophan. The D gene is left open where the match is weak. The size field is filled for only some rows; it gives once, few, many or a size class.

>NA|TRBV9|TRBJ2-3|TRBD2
CASSVGGRETDTQYF
TGTGCCAGCAGCGTAGGCGGGCGGGAGACAGATACGCAGTATTTT
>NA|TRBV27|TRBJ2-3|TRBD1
CASSLRDRGTDTQYF
TGTGCCAGCAGTTTACGGGACAGGGGCACAGATACGCAGTATTTT
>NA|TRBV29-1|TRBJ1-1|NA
CSAEPGLEAFF
TGCAGCGCAGAACCGGGGCTTGAAGCTTTCTTT
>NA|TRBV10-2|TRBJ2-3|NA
CASSGGQFSTDTQYF
TGCGCCAGCAGCGGCGGACAGTTTTCTACAGATACGCAGTATTTT
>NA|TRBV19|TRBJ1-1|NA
CASATGNTEAFF
TGTGCCAGTGCCACTGGTAACACTGAAGCTTTCTTT
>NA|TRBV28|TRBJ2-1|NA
CATLSSYNEQFF
TGTGCCACCCTGTCCTCCTACAATGAGCAGTTCTTC
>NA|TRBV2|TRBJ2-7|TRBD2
CASRRGTSDSYEQYF
TGTGCCAGCAGGCGAGGGACTAGCGATTCCTACGAGCAGTACTTC
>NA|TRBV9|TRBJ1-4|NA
CASSVGADNEKLFF
TGTGCCAGCAGCGTAGGTGCCGATAATGAAAAACTGTTTTTT
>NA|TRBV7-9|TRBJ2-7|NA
CASSLVDLGEYEQYF
TGTGCCAGCAGCTTAGTGGACCTTGGGGAATACGAGCAGTACTTC
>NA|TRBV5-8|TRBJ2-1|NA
CASSPPRSSSYNEQFF
TGTGCCAGCAGCCCCCCCCGGAGCAGCTCCTACAATGAGCAGTTCTTC
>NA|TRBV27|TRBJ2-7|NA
CASSSGTPYEQYF
TGTGCCAGCAGCTCCGGGACACCCTACGAGCAGTACTTC
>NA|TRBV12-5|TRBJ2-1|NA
CASGLFPPPEGDYNEQFF
TGTGCTAGTGGTTTGTTCCCTCCCCCGGAAGGAGACTACAATGAGCAGTTCTTC
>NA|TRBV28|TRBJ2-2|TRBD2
CASSSPAAGGPIGELFF
TGTGCCAGCAGTTCCCCCGCGGCGGGAGGGCCGATCGGGGAGCTGTTTTTT
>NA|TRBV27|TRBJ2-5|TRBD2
CASSLSAGDRGKTQYF
TGTGCCAGCAGTTTATCTGCGGGAGATCGGGGGAAGACCCAGTACTTC
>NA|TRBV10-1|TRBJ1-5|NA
CVSSESGGNHQPQHF
TGCGTCAGCAGTGAGTCCGGAGGGAACCATCAGCCCCAGCATTTT
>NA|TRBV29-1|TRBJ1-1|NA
CSVDRDRGVFGEAFF
NA
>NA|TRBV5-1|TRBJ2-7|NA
CASSLRGGTYEQYF
TGCGCCAGCAGCTTGCGAGGGGGAACCTACGAGCAGTACTTC
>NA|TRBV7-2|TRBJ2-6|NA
CASSPARAAGANVLTF
TGTGCCAGCAGCCCCGCCCGGGCGGCTGGGGCCAACGTCCTGACTTTC
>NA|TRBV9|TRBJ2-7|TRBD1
CASSVDGTGTHEQYF
TGTGCCAGCAGCGTAGATGGGACAGGGACCCACGAGCAGTACTTC
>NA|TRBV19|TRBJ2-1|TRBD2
CASSSSGTYNEQFF
TGTGCCAGTAGCAGTAGCGGGACTTACAATGAGCAGTTCTTC
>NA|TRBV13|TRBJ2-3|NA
CASSLLQGTDTQYF
TGTGCCAGCAGCTTACTACAGGGTACAGATACGCAGTATTTT
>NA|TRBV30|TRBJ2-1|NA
CAWFQLNEQFF
TGTGCCTGGTTCCAGCTAAATGAGCAGTTCTTC
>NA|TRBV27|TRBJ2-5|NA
CASSLISTGETQYF
TGTGCCAGCAGTTTAATATCCACGGGAGAGACCCAGTACTTC
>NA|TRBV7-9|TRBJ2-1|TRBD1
CASSLARTGLNEQFF
TGTGCCAGCAGCTTAGCGAGGACAGGGTTGAATGAGCAGTTCTTC
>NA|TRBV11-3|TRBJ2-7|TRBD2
CASYSDPGTSGRVYSYEQYF
TGTGCCAGCTACTCTGATCCCGGGACTAGCGGGAGGGTATACTCCTACGAGCAGTACTTC
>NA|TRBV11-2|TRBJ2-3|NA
CASSFTGSTDTQYF
TGTGCCAGCAGCTTCACGGGAAGCACAGATACGCAGTATTTT
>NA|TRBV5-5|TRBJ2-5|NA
CASSLHWGSQETQYF
TGTGCCAGCAGCTTGCACTGGGGCTCCCAAGAGACCCAGTACTTC
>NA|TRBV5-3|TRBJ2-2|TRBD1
CARSHGTDYTGELFF
TGTGCCAGAAGCCACGGGACAGACTACACCGGGGAGCTGTTTTTT
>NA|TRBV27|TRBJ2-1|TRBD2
CASSLGLAPFNEQFF
TGTGCCAGCAGTTTAGGACTAGCGCCGTTCAATGAGCAGTTCTTC
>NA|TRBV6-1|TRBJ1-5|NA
CASSEVLTDSNQPQHF
TGTGCCAGCAGTGAAGTTCTGACAGATAGCAATCAGCCCCAGCATTTT
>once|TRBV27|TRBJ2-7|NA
CASSLYPQFMPSEQYF
TGTGCCAGCAGTCTCTACCCGCAGTTCATGCCCAGCGAGCAGTACTTC
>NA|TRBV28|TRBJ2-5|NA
CASSLSYRLGDTQYF
TGTGCCAGCAGTTTATCGTACAGGCTCGGGGATACCCAGTACTTC
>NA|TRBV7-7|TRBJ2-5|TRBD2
CAIGGGSGETQYF
TGTGCTATCGGCGGGGGGAGCGGAGAGACCCAGTACTTC
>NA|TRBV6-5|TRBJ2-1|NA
CASTPVSSYNEQFF
TGTGCCAGCACCCCAGTGAGCTCCTACAATGAGCAGTTCTTC
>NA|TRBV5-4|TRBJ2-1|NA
CASSPPGSSSYNEQFF
TGTGCCAGCAGCCCACCGGGGAGCAGCTCCTACAATGAGCAGTTCTTC
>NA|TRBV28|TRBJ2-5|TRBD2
CASSLRRESPETQYF
TGTGCCAGCAGTTTAAGGCGGGAGTCCCCAGAGACCCAGTACTTC
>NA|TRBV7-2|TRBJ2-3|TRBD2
CASSSTSGTDTQYF
TGTGCCAGCAGCTCGACTAGCGGCACAGATACGCAGTATTTT
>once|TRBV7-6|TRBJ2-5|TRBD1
CASSLGGTGMYQETQYF
TGTGCCAGCAGCTTAGGTGGGACAGGGATGTACCAAGAGACCCAGTACTTC
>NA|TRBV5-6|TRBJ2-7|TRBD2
CASSLAASGSMYEQYF
TGTGCCAGCAGCTTGGCTGCTAGCGGGAGTATGTACGAGCAGTACTTC
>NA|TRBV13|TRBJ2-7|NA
CASSLGHEQYF
TGTGCCAGCAGCTTGGGACACGAGCAGTACTTC
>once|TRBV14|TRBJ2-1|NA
CASSQSPFLNEQFF
TGTGCCAGCAGCCAGAGTCCGTTCCTCAATGAGCAGTTCTTC
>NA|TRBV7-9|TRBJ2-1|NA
CASSSPGRLNRNEQFF
TGTGCCAGCAGCTCGCCCGGACGTTTAAATCGAAATGAGCAGTTCTTC
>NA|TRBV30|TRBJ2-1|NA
CAWGRRVDEQFF
TGTGCCTGGGGCAGGAGGGTAGATGAGCAGTTCTTC